The 31 T cell receptor beta chains below come from one sample, sequenced in a study of blood T cells in healthy people across ages (dated by TCRdb to about 2015). Receptor libraries were prepared by 5' RACE. Instrument used: Illumina HiSeq 2500. The second PCR ran for about 6 to 12 cycles and used a J-beta primer mix along with a sample-barcoded 5' primer. TCRdb redid the processing of the public reads, applying fastp at Q25 and MiXCR, and retained in-frame beta chains. Merged by CDR3 protein, the rows form single entries marked with the most common genes and DNA. This sample has roughly 1,500,000 distinct CDR3 sequences in its table, and about 40% of those were observed once. Of the sample, 7.9% is held by the ten largest clones. The sample consisted of blood. These receptor sequences come from a woman aged 18-29 years in good health.

The chain carries TRBV6-6 and TRBJ2-1, with 7 positions matching TRBD2. Per germline, CDR1 MNHNY and CDR2 SVGAGI (reference sequence). Trimming cost V 7 bases and J 6 bases; bases outside gene matches: 9. This CDR3 contains 14 residues. DNA for the CDR3: TGTGCCAGCACCCTGGGGGGGGAGCCCAATGAGCAGTTCTTC. Translation: CASTLGGEPNEQFF.

V and J are TRBV20-1 and TRBJ1-1; weak D call: TRBD1 (6 bases). CDR3 size: 14 residues. V lost 3 bases, J lost 6 bases, and 17 bases lay in between. Germline V gene lookup returns CDR1 DFQATT and CDR2 SNEGSKA (reference sequence). This CDR3 reads CSASVTWTAAEAFF. CDR3 sequence (DNA): TGCAGTGCTAGCGTTACTTGGACAGCGGCTGAAGCTTTCTTT.

The chain uses TRBV29-1 and TRBJ2-3, with TRBD2 matching 7 bases. The CDR3 consists of 12 residues. Per germline, CDR1 SQVTM and CDR2 ANQGSEA. The V and J ends lost 6 bases and 11 bases, in that order; junction bases with no gene match: 11. The CDR3 loop is CSVLAQYNEQYF. The CDR3 nucleotides are TGCAGCGTACTAGCGCAGTACAATGAGCAGTATTTT.

This clonotype was counted only a few times. This chain uses TRBV20-1 with TRBJ2-4, with unresolved D. Germline lookup yields CDR1 DFQATT and CDR2 SNEGSKA (reference sequence). The V and J ends lost 0 bases and 6 bases respectively, with 9 bases between them. The CDR3 length is 13 residues. DNA for the CDR3: TGCAGTGCTAGAGATTCTAGGTTAAACATTCAGTACTTC. Protein product: CSARDSRLNIQYF.

This clonotype has just a few counts. The genes are TRBV3-1 and TRBJ2-7; 10 bases align to TRBD1. CDR3 length equals 16 residues. CDR1 is LGHDT and CDR2 is YNNKEL in the germline V gene (reference sequence). V gave up 1 base and J gave up 1 base; unmatched junction bases: 4. The CDR3 region is CASSQAGQGLSYEQYF. Here the CDR3 DNA reads TGTGCCAGCAGCCAAGCGGGACAGGGGCTATCCTACGAGCAGTACTTC.

This clonotype turned up a few times. This chain joins TRBV9 and TRBJ2-5, with no clear D. The V gene lost 4 bases and the J gene lost 5 bases, with 15 bases spanning the gap. Looked up from germline, CDR1 is SGDLS and CDR2 is YYNGEE. CDR3 length: 14 residues. Here the CDR3 reads CASSPLWARETQYF. The DNA of the CDR3 is TGTGCCAGCAGCCCGTTGTGGGCCCGGGAGACCCAGTACTTC.

The chain is built from TRBV29-1 and TRBJ2-4; 9 bases fit TRBD2. This CDR3 region has 14 residues. J lost 7 bases, V lost 4 bases, and 8 bases had no gene match. Germline CDR1 SQVTM, CDR2 ANQGSEA. The chain's CDR3 is CSVGAGGPENIQYF. The CDR3 bases are TGCAGCGTTGGTGCGGGAGGGCCGGAGAACATTCAGTACTTC.

This rearrangement joins TRBV12-3 or TRBV12-4 to TRBJ1-2; the D gene is possibly TRBD1 (6 bases). CDR3 length equals 15 residues. Trimming cost V 3 bases and J 2 bases, with 13 bases left between them. The CDR3 is CASSLGKTGNYGYTF. In nucleotides, the CDR3 is TGTGCCAGCAGTTTGGGGAAGACAGGAAACTATGGCTACACCTTC.

V usage is TRBV28 and J usage is TRBJ1-5; 9 bases agree with TRBD1. J lost 7 bases, V lost 0 bases, and 16 bases had no gene match. Germline V gene lookup returns CDR1 MDHEN and CDR2 SYDVKM. The CDR3 extends over 19 amino acids. The CDR3 bases are TGTGCCAGCAGTTTATGGGGTCGAGGGACAGGGCTTTCACAACAGCCCCAGCATTTT. Amino acid sequence: CASSLWGRGTGLSQQPQHF.

The J gene is TRBJ1-2, the V gene TRBV6-4; 7 positions match TRBD1. The junction had 7 bases not matched to a gene; V was cut back by 4 bases and J by 8 bases. Germline CDR1 MRHNA, CDR2 SNTAGT. CDR3 size: 13 residues. The CDR3 DNA sequence: TGTGCCAGCAGTGTCACAGGGGCTGGAGGCTACACCTTC. It encodes CASSVTGAGGYTF.

This clonotype was counted only a few times. The chain carries TRBV15 and TRBJ1-1, with D possibly being TRBD1 (5 bases). The V and J ends lost 1 base and 2 bases respectively, with 14 bases between them. The CDR3 runs 16 residues. CDR1 LNHNV and CDR2 YYDKDF come from the germline V gene (reference sequence). The CDR3 nucleotides are TGTGCCACCAGCAGAGCTAGGGTGGGGGGAAACACTGAAGCTTTCTTT. It is translated as CATSRARVGGNTEAFF.

V gene TRBV6-1 combines with J gene TRBJ1-5; D unclear. Germline V lookup: CDR1 MNHNS, CDR2 SASEGT. V lost 4 bases and J lost 5, with 9 bases in between. This CDR3 spans 13 amino acids. DNA of the CDR3: TGTGCCAGCAGTGGAGGTGTGGATCAGCCCCAGCATTTT. It encodes CASSGGVDQPQHF.

This chain uses TRBV7-7 with TRBJ2-1, with D possibly matching TRBD2 (5 bases). The DNA end is a closer match to TRBJ2-7, so the J assignment may be wrong. The CDR3 runs 15 residues. From germline, CDR1 is SSHAT and CDR2 FNYEAQ (reference sequence). CDR3 in amino acids: CASSLDPRGINEQYF. Here the CDR3 DNA reads TGTGCCAGCAGCTTAGACCCTAGAGGGATAAATGAGCAGTACTTC.

The V gene is TRBV6-1, the J gene TRBJ2-1; a weak D match, TRBD2 (5 bases). V was cut by 11 bases and J by 0 bases, with 11 bases left in between. This CDR3 contains 13 residues. Germline V CDR1 and CDR2: MNHNS, SASEGT. CDR3 nucleotides: TGTGCCTGTGGAGGAGGCTCCTACAATGAGCAGTTCTTC. Protein: CACGGGSYNEQFF.

The J gene is TRBJ1-2, the V gene TRBV20-1; 9 nucleotides align to TRBD1. The V segment lost 5 bases and the J segment 8 bases; nucleotides outside the gene matches: 12. Looked up from germline, CDR1 is DFQATT and CDR2 is SNEGSKA (reference sequence). The CDR3 is 14 amino acids. Here the CDR3 reads CSAQTGGTLGGYTF. In DNA, the CDR3 is TGCAGTGCTCAGACAGGGGGGACGCTCGGAGGCTACACCTTC.

J is TRBJ1-2 and V is TRBV12-3 or TRBV12-4, with 9 bases lining up with TRBD1. This CDR3 is built from 15 residues. With V trimmed by 6 bases and J by 5 bases, 10 bases remained unmatched. The CDR3 DNA follows: TGTGCCAGCAGACTCGCCGGGACAGGGACGTATGGCTACACCTTC. It codes for CASRLAGTGTYGYTF.

The chain is built from TRBV20-1 and TRBJ2-1; D unclear. The DNA matches TRBJ2-7 better at its end, which makes the J call doubtful. The CDR3 covers 13 residues. CDR1 and CDR2 (germline): DFQATT, SNEGSKA (reference sequence). The CDR3 spells CSAPKSPTYEQYF. Here the CDR3 DNA reads TGCAGTGCTCCCAAATCACCTACCTACGAGCAGTACTTC.

This clonotype has a single count. The V and J genes are TRBV11-1 and TRBJ2-4; 7 bases are shared with TRBD1. The end of the DNA is better explained by TRBJ2-7, so the J call may be wrong. From germline, CDR1 is SGHAT and CDR2 FQDESV (reference sequence). CDR3 size: 15 residues. Here the CDR3 reads CASSARDREFFEQYF. The DNA for the CDR3 is TGTGCCAGCAGCGCAAGAGACAGGGAGTTCTTCGAGCAGTACTTC.

This clonotype showed up many times. The V and J genes are TRBV4-1 and TRBJ2-7; no clear D. CDR1 is MGHRA, CDR2 YSYEKL, per germline. This CDR3 is 13 amino acids long. Between the trimmed V and J ends, which lost 1 base and 3 bases, there was a span of 7 bases. The CDR3 region is CASSQGASYEQYF. CDR3 nucleotides: TGCGCCAGCAGCCAAGGGGCCAGCTACGAGCAGTACTTC.

The chain has TRBV7-2 and TRBJ1-1, with D tentatively TRBD1 (5 bases). V was shortened by 6 bases and J by 5 bases, with 13 bases between the two germline ends. Germline CDR1 reads SGHTA; CDR2 reads FQGNSA. The CDR3 is made up of 13 amino acids. The CDR3 loop reads CASSPPRVTEAFF. In DNA, the CDR3 is TGTGCCAGCAGTCCACCCAGGGTTACTGAAGCTTTCTTT.

The chain has TRBV3-1 and TRBJ1-2; D gene unclear. Germline loops: CDR1 LGHDT, CDR2 YNNKEL (reference sequence). V lost 1 base, J lost 4 bases, and 10 bases lay in between. The length of the CDR3 is 14 residues. CDR3 nucleotides: TGTGCCAGCAGCCAAGGAGGTTGGGCCTATGGCTACACCTTC. Protein product: CASSQGGWAYGYTF. Full variable domain (remainder filled in from reference TRBV3-1 and TRBJ1-2): DTAVSQTPKYLVTQMGNDKSIKCEQNLGHDTMYWYKQDSKKFLKIMFSYNNKELIINETVPNRFSPKSPDKAHLNLHINSLELGDSAVYFCASSQGGWAYGYTFGSGTRLTVV.

The rearrangement links TRBV20-1 to TRBJ1-6; D may be TRBD1 (5 bases). Germline lookup yields CDR1 DFQATT and CDR2 SNEGSKA (reference sequence). V lost 3 bases, J lost 0 bases, and 18 bases lay in between. The CDR3 length is 18 residues. Here the CDR3 DNA reads TGCAGTGCTAGGGTGTCAGGGCCCAAAAGCTCCTATAATTCACCCCTCCACTTT. Its translation: CSARVSGPKSSYNSPLHF.

The CDR3 spells CASSPWTSRLETQYF. The CDR3, as DNA: TGTGCCAGCAGTCCCTGGACTAGCAGGCTGGAGACCCAGTACTTC. The rearrangement joins TRBV27 to TRBJ2-5; 8 bases are shared with TRBD2. CDR1 and CDR2 from the germline V gene are MNHEY and SMNVEV (reference sequence). The CDR3 loop spans 15 amino acids. The V and J ends lost 5 bases and 5 bases, in that order; junction bases with no gene match: 10.

V is TRBV28 and J is TRBJ2-4, with 9 bases that match TRBD1. TRBJ2-7 explains the end of the DNA better; the J call may be wrong. From germline, CDR1 is MDHEN and CDR2 SYDVKM. This CDR3 contains 14 residues. The CDR3, as DNA: TGTGCCAGCAGTTGGGGGACAGGGAAGAACGAGCAGTACTTC. It is translated as CASSWGTGKNEQYF.

V usage is TRBV28 and J usage is TRBJ1-2; D unresolved. The CDR3 is 14 residues long. V lost 7 bases and J 1 base, leaving 13 bases between the germline ends. The germline gives CDR1 MDHEN, CDR2 SYDVKM. The CDR3: CASNPDGYNYGYTF. In nucleotides, the CDR3 is TGTGCCAGCAACCCAGACGGATATAACTATGGCTACACCTTC.

The table lists this clonotype with a few counts. This chain connects TRBV4-1 to TRBJ2-4; 7 bases agree with TRBD1. Germline assignment: CDR1 MGHRA and CDR2 YSYEKL. The CDR3 covers 17 residues. V lost 0 bases, J lost 8 bases, and 13 bases stayed unmatched. The chain's CDR3 is CASSQDLPKRQGDIQYF. As DNA, the CDR3 is TGCGCCAGCAGCCAAGATCTCCCCAAAAGACAGGGAGACATTCAGTACTTC.

Remarks on this clonotype: This may stem from a read error, because a much larger clone lies one nucleotide away. The chain has TRBV29-1 and TRBJ2-5; 13 nucleotides align to TRBD2. The CDR3 totals 16 residues. V trimming: 7 bases; J trimming: 11 bases; junction bases outside the gene matches: 19. The germline V gene has CDR1 SQVTM and CDR2 ANQGSEA. The CDR3 reads CSDGTWTSGGRSEQYF. Written as DNA, the CDR3 is TGCAGCGACGGGACCTGGACTAGCGGGGGACGGAGTGAGCAGTACTTC.

This rearrangement joins TRBV20-1 to TRBJ2-7, with D unresolved. In germline, CDR1 is DFQATT, CDR2 SNEGSKA (reference sequence). The CDR3 is made up of 12 amino acids. Trimming removed 2 bases from V and 6 bases from J, with 11 bases in between. The CDR3 DNA reads as TGCAGTGCTAGAAAAAGCTCCGCCGAGCAGTACTTC. This translates into CSARKSSAEQYF.

This clonotype was detected only a few times. The gene calls are TRBV25-1 and TRBJ1-1; no clear D gene. The length of the CDR3 is 14 residues. Per the germline V gene, CDR1 is MGHDK and CDR2 is SYGVNS. The V end lost 6 bases, the J end lost 0 bases, and 11 bases lay between the germline ends. In DNA, the CDR3 is TGTGCCAGCAGGGACGGTACTATGAACACTGAAGCTTTCTTT. Protein sequence: CASRDGTMNTEAFF.

This rearrangement joins TRBV20-1 to TRBJ1-5; possible D gene TRBD1, 5 bases. This CDR3 has 16 amino acids. The V end was cut by 6 bases, the J end by 3 bases, with 21 bases between. The germline V gene has CDR1 DFQATT and CDR2 SNEGSKA (reference sequence). CDR3 sequence reads: CSATLWGVPNNQPQHF. CDR3 nucleotide sequence: TGCAGTGCCACCTTATGGGGGGTACCGAACAATCAGCCCCAGCATTTT.

The chain joins TRBV5-6 to TRBJ2-5, with D perhaps matching TRBD1 (6 bases). V lost 4 bases and J lost 11, with 21 bases in between. The CDR3 totals 14 residues. Germline V gene sequence: CDR1 SGHDT, CDR2 YYEEEE. In DNA form, the CDR3 reads TGTGCCAGCAGCCAGGGGACCTATTTGAATGAGCAGTACTTC. Protein product: CASSQGTYLNEQYF. Complete variable domain (other parts from reference TRBV5-6 and TRBJ2-5): DAGVTQSPTHLIKTRGQQVTLRCSPKSGHDTVSWYQQALGQGPQFIFQYYEEEERQRGNFPDRFSGHQFPNYSSELNVNALLLGDSALYLCASSQGTYLNEQYFGPGTRLLVL.